The present T cell receptor (beta chain) was sequenced within a study of shared clonotypes between healthy human individuals (dated by TCRdb to between 2020 and 2021). For the study in its entirety: Three men and a couple of women, aged 18 to 49 years, made up the cohort. To estimate repertoire size and how much clonotypes are shared between individuals, the study performed deep sequencing of blood TCR repertoires from a few healthy adults. Per donor, leukapheresis produced somewhere between about 0.85 and 8.9 billion PBMCs. For each donor, CD4 naive and CD4 memory were each run on three plates, CD8 naive on two plates, and CD8 memory on one plate. Libraries were prepared and TCR repertoires were sequenced by different laboratories using diverse techniques, in order to increase sequencing depth and limit assay-specific biases. Results the study describes overall, beyond this receptor: Across a few donors, around 5% of naive CD4, roughly 3.5% of naive CD8, 2.3% of memory CD4, and under 0.45% of memory CD8 clonotypes were shared. Naive subsets generally had larger estimated clonotype richness than memory subsets did. Pairwise subsampling indicated that sequencing depth was expected to affect the degree of clonotype sharing among donors. The genetic and exposure-history diversity represented was limited by the small number of donors. Higher generation probabilities were observed for clonotypes shared by all four sorted-subset donors than for non-shared clonotypes. Incomplete sequencing was indicated by rarefaction of sorted-subset datasets, despite the large sequencing depth. Sampling was restricted to blood, and TCR repertoires in tissues likely differ from the TCR repertoires found in blood.

TCR CDR3 regions were amplified from genomic DNA by multiplex PCR using the deep immunoSEQ assay. Extracted genomic DNA from each cell subset was distributed evenly across all wells of several immunoSEQ 96-well plates, and each plate was treated as a replicate. For sorted subsets, approximately 200 ng of genomic DNA, equivalent to roughly 33,000 T cell genomes, went into each replicate PCR. The purified libraries were quantified using a Qubit 3.0 fluorometer, sized with a Bioanalyzer 2100, and then quantified again using the KAPA Library Quantification kit. A separate single-read 150-cycle Illumina NextSeq 550 flow cell was used to sequence each immunoSEQ 96-well plate. In the paper's pipeline: The immunoSEQ output contained only junctional sequences without quality scores, so filtering could not match that applied to full-length reads. To assign V/J genes and CDR3, sequences were annotated using PyIR, a Python wrapper for IgBLAST v1.9, with IMGT germline references. Any read was removed if the V/J assignment was weak (E-value above 1e-6), the CDR3 was missing, or the read contained stop codons, out-of-frame junctions, or ambiguous translated residues. V3J clonotypes were defined as sequences sharing the same inferred V gene, J gene, and CDR3 amino acid sequence. Percentage overlap between repertoires was computed as shared unique clonotypes divided by the size of the smaller repertoire. Richness of each repertoire was evaluated using RTK rarefaction, the Chao1 estimator, and Recon v2.1 estimates of unobserved clonotypes. Generation probabilities for all TCRbeta clonotypes obtained by the gDNA method from a handful of donors were computed using OLGA. Entries here come from immuneACCESS through TCRdb and include only in-frame sequences with V and J called. Some clones fail to appear in such tables; in the studies checked, an unresolved V gene covers under half of the shortfall, and the cause of the remainder is unknown. That table gives V, J and clone size, and the DNA gave D and trimming. Here the sample has around 580,000 clones; roughly 98% occur a single time. The top ten clones comprise roughly 0.29% of the sample.

CD8 naive samples were CD45RO-negative cells positively selected for CCR7, giving a CD45RA+CCR7+ population that excluded TemRA cells. Donors were healthy HIV-negative adults with no recently reported acute infections or vaccinations. Every donor was a Caucasian adult living in Nashville, Tennessee, USA. After blood collection by leukapheresis, PBMCs were isolated using Ficoll-Histopaque density gradient centrifugation and then cryopreserved in the vapor phase of liquid nitrogen. Purity and quantity of every magnetically sorted T cell population were checked by analytical flow cytometry. Genomic DNA was isolated from each sorted fraction and quantified by UV absorbance on a Nanodrop 2000c. As regards this clone: The clone's antigen remains unknown. No much larger clonotype is one base removed from it; base qualities were not supplied.

V sheds 10 bases and J sheds 0 bases, leaving 20 bases between their ends. According to the germline V gene (reference sequence), CDR1 reads MNHNY and CDR2 reads SVGAGI. From cysteine to phenylalanine, the CDR3 is 16 amino acids long. Only the CDR3 DNA stays, 48 bases, in frame from base 1. Specimen: naive CD8+ T cells sorted from blood. The sample's cell subset or site label is to be understood as: CD45RA+CCR7+. The clonotype originates from a young man in good health. Here the chain combines TRBV6-6 and TRBJ2-3, and possibly TRBD2, on 6 matching bases. The DNA sequence reads TGTGCCACCTCCTTTGGGGACGGGAGTAGCACAGATACGCAGTATTTT. Protein translation: CATSFGDGSSTDTQYF.